This T cell receptor beta chain was documented in a study of blood T cells in healthy people across ages. A second PCR, run for about 7 to 11 cycles, used a sample-barcoded 5' primer plus a J-beta primer mix. Every individual sample yielded 3 million or more paired-end reads (each containing CDR3). Each CDR3 protein is one row after TCRdb ran MiXCR on the 5' RACE reads. The sample has more than 800,000 distinct CDR3 sequences, more than 25% seen once; the top ten hold around 15%. Study-wide results and limits: Roughly linearly, TCR beta diversity per million T cells fell as age increased. Changes seen in expanded clonotypes were possibly confounded by donor CMV status left unknown.

In the case of this clonotype: Its antigen is unknown.

In germline, CDR1 is DFQATT, CDR2 SNEGSKA (reference sequence). The CDR3 totals 19 residues. This chain connects TRBV20-1 to TRBJ2-1; 11 nucleotides align to TRBD2. The assigned J gene may be wrong: the sequence end matches TRBJ2-7 better. Sequences were obtained from blood. The clonotype originates from a woman of 80 years or more in good health. In nucleotides, the CDR3 is TGCAGTGCTAGAGGGGCTAGCGGGGGGTGCAGGGGATTCTACAATGAGCAGTACTTC. This sequence encodes CSARGASGGCRGFYNEQYF.